This entry lists 31 T cell receptor beta chains sequenced from one sample in a study of blood T cells in healthy people across ages. A second 7 to 11 cycle PCR used barcoded and J-beta primers. In TCRdb, the 5' RACE reads were re-called with MiXCR into one record per CDR3 protein. The profile covers hundreds of thousands of distinct CDR3 sequences, with roughly three fifths appearing a single time and 25% to 30% taken by the ten largest. The specimen was blood. Receptor source: a man aged 40-55 years in good health.

This clonotype turned up a few times. The chain links TRBV7-9 to TRBJ2-1; 9 nucleotides match TRBD1. Germline CDR1 is SEHNR and CDR2 is FQNEAQ (reference sequence). Germline trimming cut 1 base from V and 7 bases from J; bases unmatched to any gene: 8. CDR3 length equals 16 residues. DNA for the CDR3: TGTGCCAGCAGCTTAGTGGGACAGGGTGGGATTAATGAGCAGTTCTTC. Residues: CASSLVGQGGINEQFF.

This chain connects TRBV10-3 to TRBJ2-7, with a possible D match to TRBD1 (5 bases). The CDR3 is 17 residues long. Germline assignment: CDR1 ENHRY and CDR2 SYGVKD. Trimming removed 3 bases at V and 0 bases at J, with 18 bases between. The CDR3 here is CAISDPRQGQSSYEQYF. The CDR3 DNA reads TGTGCCATCAGTGACCCCCGGCAGGGCCAGAGCTCCTACGAGCAGTACTTC.

The table lists this clonotype with a few counts. The chain has TRBV4-3 and TRBJ2-7, with TRBD2 matching 8 bases. With V trimmed by 0 bases and J by 0 bases, 4 bases remained unmatched. The CDR3 extends over 16 amino acids. CDR1 LGHNA and CDR2 YSLEER come from the germline V gene. CDR3: CASSQDQTSVSYEQYF. Here the CDR3 DNA reads TGCGCCAGCAGCCAAGACCAGACTAGCGTCTCCTACGAGCAGTACTTC.

The V gene is TRBV6-5, the J gene TRBJ1-1; D may be TRBD1 (6 bases). CDR1 and CDR2 from the germline V gene are MNHEY and SVGAGI. This CDR3 has 14 amino acids. Trimming shortened V by 5 bases and J by 6 bases, and 16 bases separated the two germline ends. The CDR3: CASSTFAPGAEAFF. The DNA for the CDR3 is TGTGCCAGCAGTACCTTCGCCCCAGGGGCTGAAGCTTTCTTT.

The rearrangement links TRBV27 to TRBJ1-5; D is uncertain. The CDR3 contains 14 residues. Germline values: CDR1 MNHEY, CDR2 SMNVEV (reference sequence). Trimming pared 3 bases from V and 0 bases from J, leaving 6 bases between. CDR3 sequence reads: CASSFGFSNQPQHF. As DNA, the CDR3 is TGTGCCAGCAGTTTTGGATTTAGCAATCAGCCCCAGCATTTT.

The V call is TRBV28, the J call TRBJ2-3, with D possibly being TRBD1 (5 bases). This CDR3 contains 18 residues. The V and J ends lost 5 bases and 1 base respectively, with 22 bases between them. In germline, CDR1 is MDHEN, CDR2 SYDVKM. This CDR3 reads CASSTPMGLSSGTDTQYF. The CDR3 nucleotides read TGTGCCAGCAGTACCCCAATGGGGCTGAGTTCCGGCACAGATACGCAGTATTTT.

This rearrangement joins TRBV20-1 to TRBJ2-5; D is unresolved. The CDR3 loop spans 13 amino acids. V was pared by 5 bases and J by 1 base, with 11 bases between. Germline V gene sequence: CDR1 DFQATT, CDR2 SNEGSKA (reference sequence). CDR3 nucleotides: TGCAGTGCTGGCACAAGGTCCCAAGAGACCCAGTACTTC. Its protein product is CSAGTRSQETQYF.

The chain is built from TRBV6-1 and TRBJ1-1; 8 bases are shared with TRBD1. J was trimmed by 3 bases and V by 3 bases; bases with no gene match: 6. The germline gives CDR1 MNHNS, CDR2 SASEGT. CDR3 length equals 15 residues. This CDR3 is CASSDGTGYYTEAFF. DNA of the CDR3: TGTGCCAGCAGTGACGGGACAGGATATTACACTGAAGCTTTCTTT.

The table lists this clonotype with a few counts. This chain links TRBV29-1 with TRBJ1-1; D perhaps matches TRBD1 (5 bases). V was shortened by 4 bases and J by 6 bases, with 12 bases between the two germline ends. The CDR3 contains 12 residues. CDR1 and CDR2 (germline): SQVTM, ANQGSEA. The CDR3 bases are TGCAGCGTTGCAAGGCGGGGGGCTGAAGCTTTCTTT. Translated, it gives CSVARRGAEAFF.

The J gene is TRBJ2-5, the V gene TRBV29-1; possible D gene TRBD1, 6 bases. The germline V gene encodes CDR1 SQVTM and CDR2 ANQGSEA. The V gene lost 6 bases and the J gene lost 0 bases, with 11 bases spanning the gap. This CDR3 contains 13 residues. CDR3 nucleotide sequence: TGCAGCGTCCACCGGGACAACCAAGAGACCCAGTACTTC. Amino acid sequence: CSVHRDNQETQYF.

This clonotype was picked up many times. This chain joins TRBV4-3 and TRBJ1-4; D remains unclear. There are 16 residues in the CDR3. V was pared by 0 bases and J by 10 bases, with 18 bases between. CDR1 is LGHNA, CDR2 YSLEER, per germline. The CDR3 nucleotides read TGCGCCAGCAGCCAAGATACGGGCTTTCTAATGGGAAAACTGTTTTTT. It codes for CASSQDTGFLMGKLFF.

V usage is TRBV7-2 and J usage is TRBJ2-4; D is perhaps TRBD2 (6 bases). Trimming shortened V by 5 bases and J by 13 bases, and 18 bases separated the two germline ends. Germline-derived CDR1 and CDR2 are SGHTA and FQGNSA. The CDR3 has 13 amino acids. The CDR3: CASSLIAAGAQYF. Here the CDR3 DNA reads TGTGCCAGCAGCCTCATAGCGGCCGGGGCCCAGTACTTC.

This rearrangement joins TRBV5-1 to TRBJ2-3; possibly TRBD2 for D (6 bases). This CDR3 region has 14 residues. Trimming stripped 7 bases from V and 1 base from J, with 13 bases between. The germline V gene encodes CDR1 SGHRS and CDR2 YFSETQ. CDR3 nucleotide sequence: TGCGCCAGCGAAACATTAGCGGGCACAGATACGCAGTATTTT. This codes for CASETLAGTDTQYF.

This clonotype was seen only a few times. This sequence joins TRBV9 and TRBJ2-6; 8 positions agree with TRBD1. Germline assignment: CDR1 SGDLS and CDR2 YYNGEE. The CDR3 is 19 residues long. Losses at the gene ends were 3 bases for V and 2 bases for J; bases not matched to a gene: 13. This CDR3 is CASSDRTTGDQAGANVLTF. The CDR3 nucleotides read TGTGCCAGCAGCGACAGGACGACAGGGGACCAAGCTGGGGCCAACGTCCTGACTTTC.

V is TRBV21-1 and J is TRBJ2-1; the table names TRBD1, a call not compared with the DNA. TRBV21-1 is recorded as a pseudogene. This CDR3 has 18 amino acids. The chain's CDR3 is CASSKAGLIQGGLGEQFF. The DNA for the CDR3 is TGTGCCAGCAGCAAAGCCGGGCTGATACAAGGGGGCTTGGGTGAGCAGTTCTTC.

There are a few counts of this clonotype. CDR3 loop: CSGQQGDGGYTF. The CDR3 bases are TGCAGCGGGCAACAGGGTGATGGTGGCTACACCTTC. The V and J genes are TRBV29-1 and TRBJ1-2, with D perhaps TRBD1 (6 bases). With 7 bases removed from V and 7 bases from J, the gap between germline ends came to 16 bases. The length of the CDR3 is 12 residues. Looked up from germline, CDR1 is SQVTM and CDR2 is ANQGSEA.

This chain connects TRBV27 to TRBJ2-3; possibly TRBD2 for D (6 bases). The germline V gene encodes CDR1 MNHEY and CDR2 SMNVEV (reference sequence). The CDR3 extends over 16 amino acids. Deletions cut 2 bases from V and 1 base from J, with 13 bases between. CDR3 DNA sequence: TGTGCCAGCAGTTTAAACGACCCGGGGGGCACAGATACGCAGTATTTT. It codes for CASSLNDPGGTDTQYF.

This clonotype was detected only once. The rearrangement uses TRBV7-3 and TRBJ2-1; possibly TRBD1 for D (6 bases). The CDR3 covers 16 residues. CDR1 and CDR2 (germline): SGHTA, FQGTGA. The V end lost 1 base, the J end lost 4 bases, and 14 bases lay between the germline ends. The CDR3 DNA follows: TGTGCCAGCAGCTTAATAGCGACAGGACGATACAATGAGCAGTTCTTC. Translated: CASSLIATGRYNEQFF. Using reference TRBV7-3 and TRBJ2-1 for the parts outside the CDR3, the full variable domain is GAGVSQTPSNKVTEKGKYVELRCDPISGHTALYWYRQSLGQGPEFLIYFQGTGAADDSGLPNDRFFAVRPEGSVSTLKIQRTERGDSAVYLCASSLIATGRYNEQFFGPGTRLTVL.

In this sample, this clonotype turned up a few times. The chain has TRBV6-1 and TRBJ2-3; 8 positions match TRBD2. The junction had 4 bases not matched to a gene; V was cut back by 4 bases and J by 4 bases. Germline values: CDR1 MNHNS, CDR2 SASEGT. This CDR3 region has 14 residues. The CDR3 reads CASSGRTSPDTQYF. DNA for the CDR3: TGTGCCAGCAGTGGAAGGACTAGCCCAGATACGCAGTATTTT.

The count of this clonotype is one. The genes are TRBV7-2 and TRBJ2-5; 10 bases are shared with TRBD2. The end of the DNA is better explained by TRBJ2-7, so the J call may be wrong. The V gene's germline CDR1 is SGHTA and CDR2 FQGNSA. This CDR3 comprises 15 residues. This chain's CDR3 is CASSTRLAGTYEQYF. The CDR3 DNA is TGTGCCAGCAGCACCCGACTAGCGGGTACCTACGAGCAGTACTTC.

This clonotype has only one observation. The rearrangement joins TRBV6-1 to TRBJ2-6; 8 positions match TRBD1. Trimming cost V 3 bases and J 2 bases; bases outside gene matches: 6. Germline loops: CDR1 MNHNS, CDR2 SASEGT. The CDR3 has 17 residues. CDR3 sequence: CASSDPGGAAGANVLTF. The DNA of the CDR3 is TGTGCCAGCAGTGACCCAGGGGGCGCGGCTGGGGCCAACGTCCTGACTTTC.

In this sample, this clonotype turned up many times. J is TRBJ1-2 and V is TRBV18; D remains ambiguous. Germline CDR1 reads KGHSH; CDR2 reads LQKENI. Trimming shortened V by 2 bases and J by 0 bases, and 10 bases separated the two germline ends. This CDR3 has 15 residues. The CDR3 DNA follows: TGTGCCAGCTCACCATTAGGAGAATCTAACTATGGCTACACCTTC. It translates to CASSPLGESNYGYTF.

The gene calls are TRBV19 and TRBJ1-2; D gene unclear. The CDR3 length is 12 residues. The V end lost 5 bases, the J end lost 0 bases, and 4 bases lay between the germline ends. Germline V gene data show CDR1 as LNHDA and CDR2 as SQIVND (reference sequence). DNA for the CDR3: TGTGCCAGTAGTGTGGCTAACTATGGCTACACCTTC. It codes for CASSVANYGYTF.

The rearrangement links TRBV7-2 to TRBJ2-5; D is possibly TRBD1 or TRBD2 (5 bases each). The germline V gene has CDR1 SGHTA and CDR2 FQGNSA. Trimming stripped 0 bases from V and 0 bases from J, with 8 bases between. The CDR3 covers 15 residues. CDR3 amino acids: CASSLAGVYQETQYF. CDR3 coding DNA: TGTGCCAGCAGCTTAGCGGGGGTGTACCAAGAGACCCAGTACTTC.

V gene TRBV27 combines with J gene TRBJ2-1; possibly TRBD2 for D (5 bases). V was clipped by 5 bases and J by 1 base, with 15 bases between them. The CDR3 loop spans 16 amino acids. Germline lookup yields CDR1 MNHEY and CDR2 SMNVEV (reference sequence). The CDR3 loop is CASSNPDWWSYNEQFF. The CDR3 nucleotides are TGTGCCAGCAGTAACCCGGACTGGTGGTCCTACAATGAGCAGTTCTTC.

The chain is built from TRBV15 and TRBJ2-5; the D gene could be TRBD1 or TRBD2 (5 bases each). The J call is doubtful: the DNA matches TRBJ2-4 better. CDR3 length equals 15 residues. The germline V gene encodes CDR1 LNHNV and CDR2 YYDKDF (reference sequence). This chain's CDR3 is CATSRDRGAENIQYF. The CDR3 region has the DNA TGTGCCACCAGCAGAGACCGGGGCGCAGAAAACATTCAGTACTTC.

The V gene is TRBV30, the J gene TRBJ2-1, with 13 bases aligning to TRBD2. Unmatched junction bases numbered 3, after V lost 2 bases and J lost 8 bases. The CDR3 loop spans 14 amino acids. Germline CDR1 and CDR2: GTSNPN and SVGIG (reference sequence). DNA of the CDR3: TGTGCCTGGAGTAAAGGACTAGCGGGAGATGAGCAGTTCTTC. This gives the protein CAWSKGLAGDEQFF.

This clonotype appeared once. The rearrangement links TRBV20-1 to TRBJ2-1, with D possibly TRBD2 on 5 matching bases. The CDR3 extends over 16 amino acids. The germline V gene has CDR1 DFQATT and CDR2 SNEGSKA (reference sequence). Trimming cost V 0 bases and J 9 bases, with 21 bases left between them. This chain's CDR3 is CSARDPTGIREGEQFF. Written as DNA, the CDR3 is TGCAGTGCTAGAGACCCTACCGGGATCCGCGAGGGTGAGCAGTTCTTC.

The chain has TRBV20-1 and TRBJ2-5, with a tentative D call TRBD1 (6 bases). The CDR3 runs 12 residues. Germline V lookup: CDR1 DFQATT, CDR2 SNEGSKA (reference sequence). Between the trimmed V and J ends, which lost 6 bases and 2 bases, there was a span of 10 bases. CDR3 protein: CSAEQGQETQYF. CDR3 sequence (DNA): TGCAGTGCCGAACAGGGACAAGAGACCCAGTACTTC.

The gene calls are TRBV13 and TRBJ2-3, with 7 bases matching TRBD1. Germline CDR1 PRHDT, CDR2 FYEKMQ (reference sequence). V gave up 5 bases and J gave up 4 bases; unmatched junction bases: 6. The CDR3 loop spans 14 amino acids. The CDR3 nucleotides are TGTGCCAGCAGCGTCGACAGGGTTGCAGATACGCAGTATTTT. It yields the protein CASSVDRVADTQYF.

The CDR3 reads CASSPDEAQYF. CDR3 sequence (DNA): TGTGCCAGCAGCCCCGACGAGGCCCAGTACTTC. This chain joins TRBV11-2 and TRBJ2-5, with no clear D. V lost 5 bases and J 9 bases, leaving 10 bases between the germline ends. Looked up from germline, CDR1 is SGHAT and CDR2 is FQNNGV. This CDR3 contains 11 residues.